Below, 18 T cell receptor beta chains from the same sample are listed, as sequenced in a study of blood T cell repertoires in COVID-19. TCRdb's copy holds only in-frame clones and misses some; the assay was immunoSEQ multiplex PCR. The top ten clones hold about 3.8% of a sample with roughly 100,000 clones, about 85% of them seen once. Sequenced sample: peripheral blood. Every receptor here comes from a man aged 45-60 years with acute or convalescent COVID-19.

The sample holds a few counts of this clone. Different DNA sequences within this sample yield the same CDR3. This chain connects TRBV6-1 to TRBJ1-5; D is ambiguous. V gave up 3 bases and J gave up 5 bases, with 11 bases separating them. The CDR3 contains 14 residues. Germline-derived CDR1 and CDR2 are MNHNS and SASEGT. As DNA, the CDR3 is TGTGCCAGCAGTGAGTCTGGGCCCTATCAGCCCCAGCATTTT. It codes for CASSESGPYQPQHF.

This clone was recorded once. The rearrangement links TRBV5-4 to TRBJ1-4; 9 nucleotides line up with TRBD1. The CDR3 totals 14 residues. Looked up from germline, CDR1 is SGHNT and CDR2 is YYREEE (reference sequence). V trimming: 4 bases; J trimming: 8 bases; junction bases outside the gene matches: 6. The CDR3, as DNA: TGTGCCAGCAGCCTACAGGGGGCGCGCGAAAAACTGTTTTTT. Translation: CASSLQGAREKLFF.

The chain combines TRBV28 with TRBJ2-1; the D is unclear. Trimming removed 3 bases at V and 6 bases at J, with 3 bases between. The length of the CDR3 is 11 residues. Germline assignment: CDR1 MDHEN and CDR2 SYDVKM. The CDR3 DNA sequence: TGTGCCAGCAGTTTTAGCAATGAGCAGTTCTTC. Translation gives CASSFSNEQFF.

This chain joins TRBV24-1 and TRBJ2-2, with 9 nucleotides matching TRBD1. This CDR3 region has 15 residues. V dropped 4 bases and J dropped 6; count of bases not matched to a gene: 5. The germline V gene encodes CDR1 KGHDR and CDR2 SFDVKD. The CDR3 bases are TGTGCCACCAGTGACGGGACAGGGTTGTCCGGGGAGCTGTTTTTT. This encodes CATSDGTGLSGELFF.

The chain joins TRBV27 to TRBJ1-2, with unresolved D. V shed 1 base and J shed 7 bases, with 16 bases lying between them. Germline V gene lookup returns CDR1 MNHEY and CDR2 SMNVEV (reference sequence). The CDR3 length is 15 residues. The CDR3 is CASSLFWAPDSGYTF. For the CDR3, the DNA is TGTGCCAGCAGTTTATTTTGGGCCCCCGATTCTGGCTACACCTTC.

The gene calls are TRBV7-3 and TRBJ2-5; 12 bases line up with TRBD2. V was clipped by 5 bases and J by 4 bases; unmatched bases: 8. This CDR3 has 16 residues. Germline V gene sequence: CDR1 SGHTA, CDR2 FQGTGA. CDR3 in amino acids: CASSPTSGRRAETQYF. The CDR3 DNA is TGTGCCAGCAGCCCGACTAGCGGGAGAAGGGCAGAGACCCAGTACTTC.

This clone was counted only a few times. The rearrangement joins TRBV19 to TRBJ1-2, with D perhaps matching TRBD1 (5 bases). V dropped 4 bases and J dropped 9 bases, with 21 bases sitting between them. The V gene's germline CDR1 is LNHDA and CDR2 SQIVND (reference sequence). This CDR3 is built from 15 residues. The CDR3 sequence is CASSTQGFSMESYTF. Written as DNA, the CDR3 is TGTGCCAGTAGTACGCAGGGATTCTCTATGGAAAGCTACACCTTC.

Written as DNA, the CDR3 is TGTGCCAGCAGCCTGGACAGATCCTACGAGCAGTACTTC. Translating gives CASSLDRSYEQYF. This chain joins TRBV9 and TRBJ2-7; possible D gene TRBD1, 6 bases. The CDR3 totals 13 residues. Germline CDR1 and CDR2: SGDLS and YYNGEE. V lost 4 bases, J lost 1 base, and 9 bases lay in between.

The rearrangement joins TRBV9 to TRBJ1-1; D gene uncertain. The CDR3 sequence is 15 residues long. The germline CDR1 and CDR2 sequences are SGDLS and YYNGEE. Deletions cut 4 bases from V and 1 base from J, with 14 bases between. The CDR3, as DNA: TGTGCCAGCAGCCCCCGTGGCGGAGGGAACACTGAAGCTTTCTTT. Translating it yields CASSPRGGGNTEAFF. The full variable domain, with the rest looked up from reference TRBV9 and TRBJ1-1, is DSGVTQTPKHLITATGQRVTLRCSPRSGDLSVYWYQQSLDQGLQFLIQYYNGEERAKGNILERFSAQQFPDLHSELNLSSLELGDSALYFCASSPRGGGNTEAFFGQGTRLTVV.

This clone was seen more than once but under ten times. The chain couples TRBV14 to TRBJ1-1; TRBD1 matches at 9 bases. Germline CDR1 SGHDN, CDR2 FVKESK. The CDR3 runs 14 residues. J lost 6 bases, V lost 3 bases, and 5 bases had no gene match. Written as DNA, the CDR3 is TGTGCCAGCAGCCAGGACAGGGGAGGCCCTGAAGCTTTCTTT. Translated, it gives CASSQDRGGPEAFF.

The J gene is TRBJ2-1, the V gene TRBV10-1; 9 nucleotides line up with TRBD2. V shed 3 bases, J shed 8 bases, and the junction held 8 bases outside the gene matches. CDR1 is WNHNN and CDR2 is SYGVQD in the germline V gene (reference sequence). This CDR3 has 15 residues. The DNA of the CDR3 is TGCGCCAGCAGTGACTTTAGCGGGGGCTCCTATGAGCAGTTCTTC. This codes for CASSDFSGGSYEQFF.

CDR3 residues: CAISESGGTETQYF. The DNA of the CDR3 is TGTGCCATCAGTGAGTCGGGAGGGACCGAGACCCAGTACTTC. V and J are TRBV10-3 and TRBJ2-5; 7 positions match TRBD2. Trimming removed 0 bases from V and 5 bases from J; junction bases left unmatched: 3. The CDR3 contains 14 residues. Germline CDR1 reads ENHRY; CDR2 reads SYGVKD.

The chain employs TRBV11-3 and TRBJ2-7; 8 positions agree with TRBD1. The germline V gene encodes CDR1 SGHNT and CDR2 YENEEA. V trimming: 5 bases; J trimming: 0 bases; junction bases outside the gene matches: 3. The CDR3 has 14 amino acids. CDR3 amino acids: CASSRQGPSYEQYF. CDR3 nucleotide sequence: TGTGCCAGCAGCCGACAGGGGCCCTCCTACGAGCAGTACTTC.

The chain is built from TRBV5-1 and TRBJ1-6; D is ambiguous. The CDR3 has 14 amino acids. The germline CDR1 and CDR2 sequences are SGHRS and YFSETQ. The V end lost 0 bases, the J end lost 9 bases, and 10 bases lay between the germline ends. CDR3 in amino acids: CASSLVEEGSPLHF. The CDR3 DNA is TGCGCCAGCAGCTTGGTGGAGGAGGGTTCACCCCTCCACTTT.

This chain links TRBV5-1 with TRBJ2-2; possible D gene TRBD2, 5 bases. The germline gives CDR1 SGHRS, CDR2 YFSETQ. With 4 bases removed from V and 2 bases from J, the gap between germline ends came to 12 bases. CDR3 length: 15 amino acids. The CDR3 DNA is TGCGCCAGCAGCGTGCGGGCAGGCAACACCGGGGAGCTGTTTTTT. Translating it yields CASSVRAGNTGELFF.

This sequence joins TRBV21-1 and TRBJ1-6. TRBV21-1 is listed as a pseudogene. The CDR3 runs to 14 residues. The CDR3 bases are TGTGCCAGCAGCCGGGTACTCTATAATTCACCCCTCCACTTT. Its translation is CASSRVLYNSPLHF.

This rearrangement joins TRBV18 to TRBJ1-1, with D tentatively TRBD1 (5 bases). Trimming pared 4 bases from V and 7 bases from J, leaving 13 bases between. The germline V gene has CDR1 KGHSH and CDR2 LQKENI. CDR3 length equals 13 residues. This CDR3 is CASSLDRYNEAFF. The DNA of the CDR3 is TGTGCCAGCTCACTTGACAGATATAATGAAGCTTTCTTT.

V usage is TRBV5-4 and J usage is TRBJ1-2, with D unclear. V lost 6 bases and J lost 1, with 13 bases in between. Germline-derived CDR1 and CDR2 are SGHNT and YYREEE (reference sequence). CDR3 length: 14 amino acids. The CDR3 DNA sequence: TGTGCCAGCACCGCGGCTCTGTTTAACTATGGCTACACCTTC. This encodes CASTAALFNYGYTF.